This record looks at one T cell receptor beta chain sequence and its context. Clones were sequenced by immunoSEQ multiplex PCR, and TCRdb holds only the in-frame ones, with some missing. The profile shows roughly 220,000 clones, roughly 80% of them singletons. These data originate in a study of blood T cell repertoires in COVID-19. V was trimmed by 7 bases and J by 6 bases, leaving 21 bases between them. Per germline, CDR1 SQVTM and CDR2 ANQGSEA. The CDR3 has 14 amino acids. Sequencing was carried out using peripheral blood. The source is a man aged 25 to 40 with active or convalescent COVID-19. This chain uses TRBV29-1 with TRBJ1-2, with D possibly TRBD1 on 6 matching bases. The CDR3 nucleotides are TGCAGCGCATCGGAGGGAGGGGGTGTGAATGGCTACACCTTC. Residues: CSASEGGGVNGYTF.